Listed below are T cell receptor beta chains from one sample, sequenced in a study of T cells in localized non-small cell lung cancer. The table came from immunoSEQ multiplex PCR; TCRdb's copy has only in-frame clones and leaves some out. The table records 2,700 or so clones, about 30% of them present only once. Here the sequenced sample was lung tumor tissue, taken before any cancer treatment. The receptors originated from a man aged 18-55 years with stage I lung adenocarcinoma. Both conserved end residues are part of each CDR3. Each record gives: CDR3 length, J gene, V gene, clone size, D gene, CDR3 DNA, CDR3 protein. D genes are given only for firm matches. Clone size, where shown, is once, few, many, or a class for clones that have expanded.

cdr3_length: 16
j_call: TRBJ1-4
v_call: TRBV9
clone_size: large
d_call: .
cdr3_nt: TGTGCCAGCAGCGTTGGCACAGTCGCAACTAATGAAAAACTGTTTTTT
cdr3_aa: CASSVGTVATNEKLFF

cdr3_length: 13
j_call: TRBJ1-2
v_call: TRBV19
clone_size: .
d_call: .
cdr3_nt: TGTGCCAGTACCCAAGGGCCCTACTATGGCTACACCTTC
cdr3_aa: CASTQGPYYGYTF

cdr3_length: 15
j_call: TRBJ1-2
v_call: TRBV28
clone_size: .
d_call: .
cdr3_nt: TGTGCCAGCAGTACAACTGGGGCAGTTGACTATGGCTACACCTTC
cdr3_aa: CASSTTGAVDYGYTF

cdr3_length: 13
j_call: TRBJ1-5
v_call: TRBV7-1
clone_size: few
d_call: .
cdr3_nt: TGTGCCAGCAGCCTCGATACGAATCAGCCCCAGCATTTT
cdr3_aa: CASSLDTNQPQHF

cdr3_length: 17
j_call: TRBJ1-5
v_call: TRBV11-3
clone_size: large
d_call: .
cdr3_nt: TGTGCCAGCAGCTTAAGGTTTGGGGGTGAGGGCAATCAGCCCCAGCATTTT
cdr3_aa: CASSLRFGGEGNQPQHF

cdr3_length: 15
j_call: TRBJ1-1
v_call: TRBV9
clone_size: few
d_call: .
cdr3_nt: TGTGCCAGCAGCGCCTCTGGACGGTTAAACACTGAAGCTTTCTTT
cdr3_aa: CASSASGRLNTEAFF

cdr3_length: 16
j_call: TRBJ1-4
v_call: TRBV15
clone_size: few
d_call: .
cdr3_nt: TGTGCCACCAGCAGAGATGTCAGGCGTAACGATGAAAAACTGTTTTTT
cdr3_aa: CATSRDVRRNDEKLFF

cdr3_length: 16
j_call: TRBJ1-1
v_call: TRBV30
clone_size: .
d_call: .
cdr3_nt: TGTGCCTGGAGTGACATCGGCCGGGATGGAAACACTGAAGCTTTCTTT
cdr3_aa: CAWSDIGRDGNTEAFF

cdr3_length: 14
j_call: TRBJ1-5
v_call: TRBV6-8
clone_size: medium-sized
d_call: .
cdr3_nt: TGTGCCAGCAGTTACTGGGGAAGCAATCAGCCCCAGCATTTT
cdr3_aa: CASSYWGSNQPQHF

cdr3_length: 14
j_call: TRBJ1-1
v_call: TRBV9
clone_size: few
d_call: .
cdr3_nt: TGTGCCAGCAGCGTATATGACATGAACACTGAAGCTTTCTTT
cdr3_aa: CASSVYDMNTEAFF

cdr3_length: 13
j_call: TRBJ1-2
v_call: TRBV28
clone_size: .
d_call: .
cdr3_nt: TGTGCCAGCAGCCCGGACAGTAACTATGGCTACACCTTC
cdr3_aa: CASSPDSNYGYTF

cdr3_length: 14
j_call: TRBJ1-4
v_call: TRBV19
clone_size: few
d_call: TRBD1
cdr3_nt: TGTGCCAGTAACAGGGGGCAGGGTAATGAAAAACTGTTTTTT
cdr3_aa: CASNRGQGNEKLFF

cdr3_length: 12
j_call: TRBJ2-7
v_call: TRBV2
clone_size: once
d_call: TRBD1
cdr3_nt: TGTGCCAGCGGACAGGGGGCGGGGGAGCAGTACTTC
cdr3_aa: CASGQGAGEQYF

cdr3_length: 13
j_call: TRBJ2-1
v_call: TRBV29-1
clone_size: .
d_call: .
cdr3_nt: TGCAGCGTTGAAGGACTCACCGGTAATGAGCAGTTCTTC
cdr3_aa: CSVEGLTGNEQFF

cdr3_length: 13
j_call: TRBJ1-2
v_call: TRBV10-2
clone_size: few
d_call: .
cdr3_nt: TGCGCCAGCAGGGGGGGACGGGGCTATGGCTACACCTTC
cdr3_aa: CASRGGRGYGYTF

cdr3_length: 19
j_call: TRBJ1-6
v_call: TRBV15
clone_size: few
d_call: TRBD1
cdr3_nt: TGTGCCACCAGCAGAGAAAAATCAGATCGGACAGGGAGATCTTTCCCCCTCCACTTT
cdr3_aa: CATSREKSDRTGRSFPLHF

cdr3_length: 12
j_call: TRBJ1-1
v_call: TRBV28
clone_size: few
d_call: TRBD1
cdr3_nt: TGTGCCACCGGGACAGGGGGCACTGAAGCTTTCTTT
cdr3_aa: CATGTGGTEAFF

cdr3_length: 18
j_call: TRBJ1-6
v_call: TRBV28
clone_size: .
d_call: TRBD1
cdr3_nt: TGTGCCAGCACACGAGCCCTTCCCGGGACAGGGGACAATTCACCCCTCCACTTT
cdr3_aa: CASTRALPGTGDNSPLHF

cdr3_length: 16
j_call: TRBJ1-2
v_call: TRBV19
clone_size: .
d_call: TRBD1
cdr3_nt: TGTGCCAGTAGTAGATCCCTGGGGACAGGGAACTATGGCTACACCTTC
cdr3_aa: CASSRSLGTGNYGYTF

cdr3_length: 16
j_call: TRBJ1-2
v_call: TRBV15
clone_size: .
d_call: .
cdr3_nt: TGTGCCACCAGCAGAGATCAGGGGAATAGTCCGGGTGGCTACACCTTC
cdr3_aa: CATSRDQGNSPGGYTF

cdr3_length: 16
j_call: TRBJ2-5
v_call: TRBV9
clone_size: .
d_call: TRBD2
cdr3_nt: TGTGCCAGCAGCGCGGGAGGGAGAGGACGGACTGAGACCCAGTACTTC
cdr3_aa: CASSAGGRGRTETQYF

cdr3_length: 13
j_call: TRBJ1-1
v_call: TRBV30
clone_size: medium-sized
d_call: .
cdr3_nt: TGTGCCTGGAGTAGGGGAAGGAACACTGAAGCTTTCTTT
cdr3_aa: CAWSRGRNTEAFF

cdr3_length: 17
j_call: TRBJ2-5
v_call: TRBV6-1
clone_size: medium-sized
d_call: .
cdr3_nt: TGTGCCAGCAGTGAAGGAAGAGGGGGGGCCTTCCAAGAGACCCAGTACTTC
cdr3_aa: CASSEGRGGAFQETQYF

cdr3_length: 13
j_call: TRBJ1-1
v_call: TRBV29-1
clone_size: .
d_call: .
cdr3_nt: TGCAGCGTCCTAAGGAACATGAACACTGAAGCTTTCTTT
cdr3_aa: CSVLRNMNTEAFF

cdr3_length: 18
j_call: TRBJ2-5
v_call: TRBV9
clone_size: .
d_call: TRBD2
cdr3_nt: TGTGCCAGCAGCGCGGGGCTAGCGGGGGGATTGTACCAAGAGACCCAGTACTTC
cdr3_aa: CASSAGLAGGLYQETQYF

cdr3_length: 15
j_call: TRBJ2-2
v_call: TRBV9
clone_size: .
d_call: TRBD1
cdr3_nt: TGTGCCAGCAGCCCCCGACAGGGCGGCACCGGGGAGCTGTTTTTT
cdr3_aa: CASSPRQGGTGELFF

cdr3_length: 15
j_call: TRBJ1-5
v_call: TRBV19
clone_size: .
d_call: .
cdr3_nt: TGTGCCAGTACCACCAGGGGTCCGGGCAATCAGCCCCAGCATTTT
cdr3_aa: CASTTRGPGNQPQHF

cdr3_length: 15
j_call: TRBJ1-4
v_call: TRBV6-8
clone_size: .
d_call: .
cdr3_nt: TGTGCCAGCAGTTACTCCGCCTCAACTAATGAAAAACTGTTTTTT
cdr3_aa: CASSYSASTNEKLFF

cdr3_length: 16
j_call: TRBJ2-1
v_call: TRBV9
clone_size: few
d_call: .
cdr3_nt: TGTGCCAGCAGCTCCAGGAAGACAGGTACCTACAATGAGCAGTTCTTC
cdr3_aa: CASSSRKTGTYNEQFF

cdr3_length: 16
j_call: TRBJ1-2
v_call: TRBV28
clone_size: few
d_call: .
cdr3_nt: TGTGCCAGCAGCTCTACCCGGACTGATGCTCCCTATGGCTACACCTTC
cdr3_aa: CASSSTRTDAPYGYTF

cdr3_length: 16
j_call: TRBJ1-1
v_call: TRBV29-1
clone_size: .
d_call: .
cdr3_nt: TGCAGCGTTAGAAAGCCGCGACAGACCATGAACACTGAAGCTTTCTTT
cdr3_aa: CSVRKPRQTMNTEAFF

cdr3_length: 18
j_call: TRBJ1-3
v_call: TRBV28
clone_size: few
d_call: .
cdr3_nt: TGTGCCAGCAGCACACCAGGCTATGTAGCAGGGCAAGGAAACACCATATATTTT
cdr3_aa: CASSTPGYVAGQGNTIYF

cdr3_length: 14
j_call: TRBJ2-7
v_call: TRBV11-3
clone_size: medium-sized
d_call: TRBD2
cdr3_nt: TGTGCCAGCAGCTGGACTAGCGGGGAGTACGAGCAGTACTTC
cdr3_aa: CASSWTSGEYEQYF

cdr3_length: 13
j_call: TRBJ2-7
v_call: TRBV9
clone_size: few
d_call: .
cdr3_nt: TGTGCCAGCAGTGACACCCAGACAGATACCAAGTACTTC
cdr3_aa: CASSDTQTDTKYF

cdr3_length: 14
j_call: TRBJ1-2
v_call: TRBV19
clone_size: medium-sized
d_call: TRBD1
cdr3_nt: TGTGCCAGTATCATGACAGGGTTAAACTATGGCTACACCTTC
cdr3_aa: CASIMTGLNYGYTF

cdr3_length: 12
j_call: TRBJ1-1
v_call: TRBV30
clone_size: .
d_call: .
cdr3_nt: TGTGCCTGGAGTCAGGGGTGGACTGAAGCTTTCTTT
cdr3_aa: CAWSQGWTEAFF

cdr3_length: 13
j_call: TRBJ1-2
v_call: TRBV9
clone_size: medium-sized
d_call: .
cdr3_nt: TGTGCCAGCAGCACTACAGAAAACTATGGCTACACCTTC
cdr3_aa: CASSTTENYGYTF

cdr3_length: 16
j_call: TRBJ2-1
v_call: TRBV10-3
clone_size: medium-sized
d_call: TRBD2
cdr3_nt: TGTGCCATCAGTGAGTCTATGGCGGGGGAGTACAATGAGCAGTTCTTC
cdr3_aa: CAISESMAGEYNEQFF

cdr3_length: 14
j_call: TRBJ1-3
v_call: TRBV11-3
clone_size: few
d_call: .
cdr3_nt: TGTGCCAGCAGCTTAGGAGCCGTTGGAAACACCATATATTTT
cdr3_aa: CASSLGAVGNTIYF

cdr3_length: 15
j_call: TRBJ2-7
v_call: TRBV6-8
clone_size: few
d_call: TRBD1
cdr3_nt: TGTGCCAGCAGTGCCAACAGGGGTCGGACCTACGAGCAGTACTTC
cdr3_aa: CASSANRGRTYEQYF

cdr3_length: 15
j_call: TRBJ1-4
v_call: TRBV6-8
clone_size: few
d_call: .
cdr3_nt: TGTGCCAGCAGTTTTAGGGGACGGAGTGACGAAAAACTGTTTTTT
cdr3_aa: CASSFRGRSDEKLFF

cdr3_length: 13
j_call: TRBJ2-5
v_call: TRBV9
clone_size: .
d_call: .
cdr3_nt: TGTGCCAGCAGCGCCAACGGCCAAGAGACCCAGTACTTC
cdr3_aa: CASSANGQETQYF

cdr3_length: 13
j_call: TRBJ1-2
v_call: TRBV19
clone_size: few
d_call: .
cdr3_nt: TGTGCCAGTAGTCCGTGGACAGTCTATGGCTACACCTTC
cdr3_aa: CASSPWTVYGYTF